This entry lists 28 T cell receptor beta chains sequenced from one sample in a study. The sorted Tregs were CD4+CD25+CD127-/low cells. TCRdb redid the calling of the 5' RACE reads with MiXCR, one entry per CDR3 protein. This table has about 43,000 distinct CDR3 sequences, roughly 22% appearing once. Specimen: Tregs sorted from a lymph node. The receptors originated from a female donor with breast cancer.

At least ten counts were recorded for this clonotype. The genes are TRBV4-1 and TRBJ1-1; a possible D gene is TRBD1 (6 bases). V was shortened by 5 bases and J by 8 bases, with 15 bases between the two germline ends. The CDR3 is made up of 13 amino acids. CDR1 and CDR2 (germline): MGHRA, YSYEKL. The CDR3 here is CASSIRTDKEAFF. CDR3 nucleotides: TGCGCCAGCAGCATACGGACAGATAAAGAAGCTTTCTTT.

The chain joins TRBV20-1 to TRBJ2-3; D unresolved. Trimming stripped 0 bases from V and 2 bases from J, with 9 bases between. Germline V gives CDR1 DFQATT, CDR2 SNEGSKA (reference sequence). This CDR3 has 14 residues. The CDR3 region is CSARDDSNTDTQYF. CDR3 sequence (DNA): TGCAGTGCTAGAGATGACTCAAACACAGATACGCAGTATTTT.

This clonotype was counted at least ten times. The rearrangement links TRBV4-1 to TRBJ2-7; D might be TRBD1 (6 bases). Germline values: CDR1 MGHRA, CDR2 YSYEKL. This CDR3 is 14 amino acids long. Trimming took 0 bases from V and 2 from J, leaving 8 bases between them. Here the CDR3 reads CASSQEGGPYEQYF. Here the CDR3 DNA reads TGCGCCAGCAGCCAAGAAGGGGGTCCCTACGAGCAGTACTTC.

Of note for this clonotype: Germline is not matched at one junction end, which may reflect a read error. This chain's CDR3 is CTSKGTGEPPYGYTF. Here the CDR3 DNA reads TGTACCAGCAAAGGGACAGGGGAACCCCCCTATGGCTACACCTTC. The chain combines TRBV6-1 with TRBJ1-2, with 10 bases matching TRBD1. CDR3 size: 15 residues. The V gene's germline CDR1 is MNHNS and CDR2 SASEGT.

Here the CDR3 DNA reads TGCGCCAGCAGCCTGACAGGGGGCTTGACCACTGAAGCTTTCTTT. Translating gives CASSLTGGLTTEAFF. V and J are TRBV4-3 and TRBJ1-1, with 10 bases lining up with TRBD1. The CDR3 runs to 15 residues. Germline trimming cut 4 bases from V and 4 bases from J; bases unmatched to any gene: 6. Germline CDR1 is LGHNA and CDR2 is YSLEER.

The chain links TRBV27 to TRBJ2-7; the match to TRBD1 covers 8 bases. The germline CDR1 and CDR2 sequences are MNHEY and SMNVEV (reference sequence). The ends lost 5 bases at V and 4 bases at J; junction bases unmatched: 7. The length of the CDR3 is 14 residues. The CDR3 coding sequence is TGTGCCAGCAGTATCCGGGACAGGATATACGAGCAGTACTTC. It yields the protein CASSIRDRIYEQYF.

This clonotype was recorded a few times. This chain links TRBV24-1 with TRBJ2-7; tentatively, D is TRBD1 (6 bases). Trimming removed 4 bases at V and 5 bases at J, with 11 bases between. Germline loops: CDR1 KGHDR, CDR2 SFDVKD. This CDR3 has 13 amino acids. CDR3 sequence reads: CATSDPPGDEQYF. CDR3 nucleotides: TGTGCCACCAGTGACCCCCCAGGGGACGAGCAGTACTTC.

This clonotype showed up just a few times. The chain has TRBV6-5 and TRBJ1-5; maybe TRBD1 (5 bases). The CDR3 totals 14 residues. Trimming took off 1 base at V and 7 bases at J, with 11 bases between the two ends. Germline CDR1 and CDR2: MNHEY and SVGAGI. The CDR3 nucleotides read TGTGCCAGCAGTTACTTCAGGGAGGGACAGCCCCAGCATTTT. It codes for CASSYFREGQPQHF.

This clonotype was detected ten times or more. This chain connects TRBV4-2 to TRBJ2-3, with 9 positions matching TRBD2. Germline-derived CDR1 and CDR2 are LGHNA and YNFKEQ. V was pared by 4 bases and J by 4 bases, with 6 bases of the junction left unmatched. This CDR3 is 15 amino acids long. In nucleotides, the CDR3 is TGTGCCAGCAGCCCCCAGGCGGGAGGGGCAGATACGCAGTATTTT. Translated, it gives CASSPQAGGADTQYF.

This clonotype was counted a few times. Since a much larger clone is just one base distant, this may be a read error. The J gene is TRBJ1-2, the V gene TRBV20-1; TRBD1 is a possible D gene (5 bases). Germline V gene data show CDR1 as DFQATT and CDR2 as SNEGSKA (reference sequence). This CDR3 has 15 amino acids. The CDR3 region is CSTRDATANWDGYTF. Here the CDR3 DNA reads TGCAGTACTAGAGACGCGACAGCCAATTGGGATGGCTACACCTTC.

This clonotype appeared once. A much larger clone is a single base away; this may be a read error. V is TRBV6-1 and J is TRBJ2-5; D is perhaps TRBD2 (5 bases). CDR3 length: 17 amino acids. The V and J ends lost 3 bases and 0 bases respectively, with 17 bases between them. Germline CDR1 and CDR2: MNHNS and SASEGT. This CDR3 is CASSEVAGMLYQETQYF. The CDR3 nucleotides read TGTGCCAGCAGTGAGGTCGCCGGGATGTTGTACCAAGAGACCCAGTACTTC.

This clonotype was detected ten times or more. The gene calls are TRBV12-3 or TRBV12-4 and TRBJ2-3; D is uncertain. V gave up 5 bases and J gave up 2 bases, with 11 bases separating them. The CDR3 length is 14 residues. The CDR3 loop reads CASSPRRTTDTQYF. Written as DNA, the CDR3 is TGTGCCAGCAGTCCCAGGCGGACCACAGATACGCAGTATTTT.

This chain links TRBV20-1 with TRBJ2-1, with D perhaps TRBD1 (5 bases). Germline values: CDR1 DFQATT, CDR2 SNEGSKA (reference sequence). The CDR3 is made up of 14 amino acids. Trimming pared 3 bases from V and 8 bases from J, leaving 17 bases between. The CDR3 region has the DNA TGCAGTGCTAGCGGACGGTCAGGGTGGTATGAGCAGTTCTTC. Its protein product is CSASGRSGWYEQFF.

The genes are TRBV4-1 and TRBJ2-7; the D call may be TRBD1 or TRBD2 (5 bases each). The CDR3 length is 16 residues. Per the germline V gene, CDR1 is MGHRA and CDR2 is YSYEKL. The ends were cut back, 1 base at V and 2 bases at J, with 15 bases in the middle. The chain's CDR3 is CASSQGHGGKAYEQYF. CDR3 sequence (DNA): TGCGCCAGCAGCCAAGGCCATGGGGGTAAGGCCTACGAGCAGTACTTC.

This clonotype was picked up one time. With a much larger clone just one base away, this may be a read error. The chain couples TRBV6-5 to TRBJ2-7; 7 bases fit TRBD1. Unmatched junction bases numbered 6, after V lost 2 bases and J lost 2 bases. CDR3 length: 15 amino acids. Germline loops: CDR1 MNHEY, CDR2 SVGAGI. The CDR3 coding sequence is TGTGCCAGCAGTTACAGCGCCGACAGGGCCTACGAGCAGTACTTC. This gives the protein CASSYSADRAYEQYF.

This clonotype has a single count. Mismatch with germline at one junction end may stem from a read error. J is TRBJ1-2 and V is TRBV6-1; 8 bases are shared with TRBD1. Germline CDR1 reads MNHNS; CDR2 reads SASEGT. The CDR3 has 14 residues. The CDR3 here is CTSTLPGQVYGYTF. The CDR3 DNA sequence: TGTACCAGCACCCTACCGGGACAGGTCTATGGCTACACCTTC.

The J gene is TRBJ1-4, the V gene TRBV7-9; the match to TRBD1 covers 10 bases. After removal of 7 bases from V and 8 bases from J, the junction contained 7 bases not matched to a gene. CDR1 and CDR2 (germline): SEHNR, FQNEAQ (reference sequence). The length of the CDR3 is 14 residues. The CDR3: CASTWGTGAEKLFF. In nucleotides, the CDR3 is TGTGCCAGCACCTGGGGGACAGGGGCGGAAAAACTGTTTTTT. The full variable domain, in which reference TRBV7-9 and TRBJ1-4 provide the parts outside the CDR3, is DTGVSQNPRHKITKRGQNVTFRCDPISEHNRLYWYRQTLGQGPEFLTYFQNEAQLEKSRLLSDRFSAERPKGSFSTLEIQRTEQGDSAMYLCASTWGTGAEKLFFGSGTQLSVL.

The table lists this clonotype with a few counts. This sequence may be a read error, since a much larger clone differs from it by one base. V usage is TRBV20-1 and J usage is TRBJ2-3, with 10 bases that match TRBD2. The V gene end was trimmed by 5 bases and the J gene end by 9 bases; junction bases not matched to a gene: 8. Germline CDR1 and CDR2: DFQATT and SNEGSKA (reference sequence). This CDR3 has 13 residues. The CDR3 protein is CSAASGRIETQYF. The CDR3 DNA sequence: TGCAGTGCTGCTAGCGGGAGAATAGAGACGCAGTATTTT.

This clonotype was seen a few times. The chain joins TRBV2 to TRBJ2-7; D is perhaps TRBD1 or TRBD2 (5 bases each). Trimming removed 8 bases at V and 4 bases at J, with 15 bases between. Germline loops: CDR1 SNHLY, CDR2 FYNNEI. This CDR3 spans 13 amino acids. The chain's CDR3 is CASQGVGEYEQYF. The CDR3 coding sequence is TGTGCCAGCCAAGGAGTGGGGGAGTACGAGCAGTACTTC.

A word on this clonotype: The CDR3 does not close with the conserved phenylalanine or tryptophan, likely indicating a read error. The CDR3 is CASSRGDRVRSEAFL. CDR3 nucleotides: TGTGCCAGCAGCCGCGGAGACAGGGTAAGGTCCGAAGCTTTCCTT. V and J are TRBV5-4 and TRBJ1-1; 7 nucleotides align to TRBD1. After removal of 4 bases from V and 8 bases from J, the junction contained 14 bases not matched to a gene. Germline V lookup: CDR1 SGHNT, CDR2 YYREEE (reference sequence). The CDR3 runs to 15 residues.

With regard to this clonotype: A read error may explain this, as a much larger clone is one base away. This chain connects TRBV27 to TRBJ1-5; maybe TRBD1 (5 bases). This CDR3 comprises 14 residues. Germline-derived CDR1 and CDR2 are MNHEY and SMNVEV (reference sequence). CDR3 amino acids: CAGSFGGSNQPQHF. In DNA form, the CDR3 reads TGTGCCGGCAGTTTTGGGGGGAGCAATCAGCCCCAGCATTTT.

This clonotype came up many times. This chain joins TRBV4-1 and TRBJ2-3; TRBD1 matches 11 bases. The CDR3 has 18 residues. In germline, CDR1 is MGHRA, CDR2 YSYEKL. With 1 base clipped from V and 5 bases from J, the junction kept 11 bases outside the gene matches. CDR3 bases: TGCGCCAGCAGCCAAGCCGGCCCCGGGACAGGGGGATTAGATACGCAGTATTTT. It specifies CASSQAGPGTGGLDTQYF.

This clonotype was seen a few times. J is TRBJ1-1 and V is TRBV5-1, with 9 bases identical to TRBD1. CDR3 length: 13 amino acids. In germline, CDR1 is SGHRS, CDR2 YFSETQ. Trimming cost V 3 bases and J 6 bases; bases outside gene matches: 3. The CDR3: CASSSDRGAEAFF. DNA of the CDR3: TGCGCCAGCAGCTCGGACAGGGGCGCTGAAGCTTTCTTT.

Remarks on this clonotype: The CDR3 carries no conserved terminal phenylalanine or tryptophan, so it likely arises from a read error. This rearrangement joins TRBV7-2 to TRBJ2-1, with 7 bases aligning to TRBD2. CDR1 is SGHTA, CDR2 FQGNSA, per germline. V was pared by 5 bases and J by 10 bases, with 14 bases of the junction left unmatched. The CDR3 is 15 amino acids. CDR3 coding DNA: TGTGCCAGCAGCCAGATTGGGGTCGGGAGGCACGAGCAGTTCTCC. It specifies CASSQIGVGRHEQFS.

Many counts were recorded for this clonotype. This chain links TRBV13 with TRBJ2-1; 14 nucleotides line up with TRBD2. The CDR3 length is 16 residues. Germline CDR1 reads PRHDT; CDR2 reads FYEKMQ (reference sequence). J lost 8 bases, V lost 2 bases, and 5 bases had no gene match. The CDR3 DNA is TGTGCCAGCAGCTTACTAGGGACTAGCGGGAGCGATGAGCAGTTCTTC. It translates to CASSLLGTSGSDEQFF.

This clonotype was picked up many times. V usage is TRBV6-5 and J usage is TRBJ1-6; D is unresolved. The CDR3 has 13 amino acids. Trimming took off 3 bases at V and 6 bases at J, with 6 bases between the two ends. Germline assignment: CDR1 MNHEY and CDR2 SVGAGI. The CDR3 DNA sequence: TGTGCCAGCAGTTATGGAAGTAATTCACCCCTCCACTTT. Its translation is CASSYGSNSPLHF.

This clonotype was counted at least ten times. The chain combines TRBV6-1 with TRBJ1-4; no definite D call. This CDR3 region has 15 residues. Per germline, CDR1 MNHNS and CDR2 SASEGT. Between the trimmed V and J ends, which lost 5 bases and 0 bases, there was a span of 10 bases. CDR3 sequence (DNA): TGTGCCAGCAGTCGTCAGTGGGCAACTAATGAAAAACTGTTTTTT. Translating gives CASSRQWATNEKLFF.

As to this clonotype: A much larger clone lies a single base off, so this may be a read error. The V and J genes are TRBV5-1 and TRBJ2-1, with a tentative D call TRBD1 (8 bases). V lost 4 bases and J lost 0, with 17 bases in between. The CDR3 consists of 17 residues. In germline, CDR1 is SGHRS, CDR2 YFSETQ. CDR3 region: CASSRGGDRLSYNEQFF. CDR3 bases: TGCGCCAGCAGCCGTGGGGGGGACAGGCTCTCCTACAATGAGCAGTTCTTC.